What follows are 7 T cell receptor beta chains derived from one specimen sequenced in a study of cytomegalovirus exposure and HLA in healthy donors. The primer mix had 60 Vbeta and 13 Jbeta primers. The repertoire was sequenced with immunoSEQ multiplex PCR; TCRdb's copy has only in-frame clones and lacks some. The sample records more than 95,000 clones, roughly 9.1% being singletons. Sequences were obtained from PBMCs. Receptors were obtained from a man aged 35-49 years in good health and CMV-seropositive.

This clone was counted only a few times. This chain joins TRBV7-6 and TRBJ2-1; 9 bases match TRBD2. V dropped 8 bases and J dropped 7; count of bases not matched to a gene: 12. This CDR3 has 15 amino acids. In germline, CDR1 is SGHVS, CDR2 FNYEAQ. CDR3 bases: TGTGCCAGCTTCACTTTAGCGGGAGAGGGTAATGAGCAGTTCTTC. Protein product: CASFTLAGEGNEQFF.

This clone has just a few counts. This chain links TRBV4-2 with TRBJ2-5, with a weak D call TRBD1 (5 bases). Germline CDR1 LGHNA, CDR2 YNFKEQ. The CDR3 runs to 15 residues. The germline V and J ends were trimmed by 0 bases and 7 bases, with 15 bases remaining between them. The CDR3, as DNA: TGTGCCAGCAGCCAAGATCGTCGTGATCAGGGGACCCAGTACTTC. It translates to CASSQDRRDQGTQYF.

This clone has a handful of counts. The V gene is TRBV11-1, the J gene TRBJ2-7; tentative D call: TRBD1 (6 bases). Germline values: CDR1 SGHAT, CDR2 FQDESV (reference sequence). Trimming cost V 5 bases and J 11 bases, with 13 bases left between them. This CDR3 comprises 11 residues. The CDR3 here is CASSQRDTKYF. In nucleotides, the CDR3 is TGTGCCAGCAGCCAACGGGACACGAAGTACTTC.

This clone was counted only a few times. The rearrangement links TRBV29-1 to TRBJ2-5; maybe TRBD1 (6 bases). This CDR3 region has 12 residues. Per the germline V gene, CDR1 is SQVTM and CDR2 is ANQGSEA. The V gene lost 3 bases and the J gene lost 5 bases, with 10 bases spanning the gap. CDR3 in DNA: TGCAGCGTTGACAGGGGCGTTGAGACCCAGTACTTC. Its translation is CSVDRGVETQYF.

V is TRBV11-3 and J is TRBJ2-5, with a weak D call TRBD2 (5 bases). V shed 5 bases and J shed 2 bases, with 9 bases lying between them. The CDR3 is made up of 13 amino acids. The germline V gene encodes CDR1 SGHNT and CDR2 YENEEA. This chain's CDR3 is CASSMRAQETQYF. The CDR3 DNA reads as TGTGCCAGCAGCATGAGGGCTCAAGAGACCCAGTACTTC.

V gene TRBV23-1 combines with J gene TRBJ2-3, with D perhaps matching TRBD2 (6 bases). TRBV23-1 is an ORF, and what it does is uncertain. V lost 6 bases and J 1 base, leaving 17 bases between the germline ends. The CDR3 extends over 16 amino acids. The chain's CDR3 is CASSPPGSQGTDTQYF. The DNA for the CDR3 is TGCGCCAGCAGCCCCCCCGGGAGCCAGGGCACAGATACGCAGTATTTT.

This rearrangement joins TRBV5-1 to TRBJ1-2; 7 bases match TRBD1. This CDR3 contains 13 residues. Trimming removed 3 bases from V and 3 bases from J; junction bases left unmatched: 2. Germline values: CDR1 SGHRS, CDR2 YFSETQ. CDR3 nucleotides: TGCGCCAGCAGCTCTGGGACAGACTATGGCTACACCTTC. Amino acids: CASSSGTDYGYTF.